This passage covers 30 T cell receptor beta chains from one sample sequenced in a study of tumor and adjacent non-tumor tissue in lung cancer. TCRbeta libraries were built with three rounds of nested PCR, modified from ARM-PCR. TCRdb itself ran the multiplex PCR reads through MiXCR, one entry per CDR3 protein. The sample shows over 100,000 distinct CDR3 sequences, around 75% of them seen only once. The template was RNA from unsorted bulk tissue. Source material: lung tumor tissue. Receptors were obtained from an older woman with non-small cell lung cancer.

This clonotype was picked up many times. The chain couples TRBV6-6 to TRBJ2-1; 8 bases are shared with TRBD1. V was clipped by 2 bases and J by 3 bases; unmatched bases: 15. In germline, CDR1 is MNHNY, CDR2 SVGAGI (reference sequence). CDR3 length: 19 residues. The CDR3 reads CASSYVPFRGQEDYNEQFF. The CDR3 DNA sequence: TGTGCCAGCAGTTACGTTCCCTTCAGGGGGCAAGAAGACTACAATGAGCAGTTCTTC.

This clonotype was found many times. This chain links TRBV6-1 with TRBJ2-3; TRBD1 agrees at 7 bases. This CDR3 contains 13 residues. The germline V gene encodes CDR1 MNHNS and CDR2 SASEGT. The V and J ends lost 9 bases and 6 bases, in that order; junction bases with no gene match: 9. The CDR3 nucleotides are TGTGCCAGTGGGACAGCCCGGGCGGATACGCAGTATTTT. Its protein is CASGTARADTQYF.

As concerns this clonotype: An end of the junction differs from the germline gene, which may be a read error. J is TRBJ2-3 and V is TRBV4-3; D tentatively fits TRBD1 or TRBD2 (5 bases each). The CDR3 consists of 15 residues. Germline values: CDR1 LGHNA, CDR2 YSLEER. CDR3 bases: TGCCCCAGCAGCCAAGGGGACGACCCCACAGATACGCAGTATTTT. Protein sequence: CPSSQGDDPTDTQYF.

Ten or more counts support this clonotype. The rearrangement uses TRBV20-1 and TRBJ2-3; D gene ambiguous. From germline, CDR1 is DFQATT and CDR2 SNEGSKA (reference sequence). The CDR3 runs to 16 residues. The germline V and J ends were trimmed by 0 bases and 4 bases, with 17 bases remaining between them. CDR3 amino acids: CSARDMGRSRPDTQYF. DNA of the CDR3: TGCAGTGCTAGAGATATGGGCAGAAGTCGTCCAGATACGCAGTATTTT.

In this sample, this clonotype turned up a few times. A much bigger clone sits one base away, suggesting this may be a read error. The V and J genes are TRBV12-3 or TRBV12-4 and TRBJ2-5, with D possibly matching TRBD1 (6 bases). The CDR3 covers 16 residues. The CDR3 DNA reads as TGTACCAGCAGTCGGGCCGTAGGGGGAAATGGAGAGACCCAGTACTTC. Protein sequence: CTSSRAVGGNGETQYF.

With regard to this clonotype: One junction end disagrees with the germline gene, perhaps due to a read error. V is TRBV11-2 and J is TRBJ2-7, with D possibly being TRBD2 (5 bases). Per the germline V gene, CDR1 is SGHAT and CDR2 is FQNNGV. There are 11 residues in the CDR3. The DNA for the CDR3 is TGTGCCAACAGCTTAGCCTCCGAGCGGTATTTC. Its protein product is CANSLASERYF.

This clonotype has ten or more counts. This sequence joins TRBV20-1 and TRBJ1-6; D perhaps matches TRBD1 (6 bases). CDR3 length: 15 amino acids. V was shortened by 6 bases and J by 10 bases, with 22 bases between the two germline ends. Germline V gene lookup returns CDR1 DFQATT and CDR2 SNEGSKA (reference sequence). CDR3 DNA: TGCAGTGCCAAACCCGGGGGGGGGCGGGAATCACCCCTCCACTTT. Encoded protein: CSAKPGGGRESPLHF.

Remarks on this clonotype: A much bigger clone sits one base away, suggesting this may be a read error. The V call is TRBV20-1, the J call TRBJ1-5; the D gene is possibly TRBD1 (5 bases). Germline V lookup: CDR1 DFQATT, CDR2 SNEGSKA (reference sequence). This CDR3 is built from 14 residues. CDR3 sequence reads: CNARGQGSNQPQHF. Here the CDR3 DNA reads TGCAATGCTAGAGGCCAGGGAAGCAATCAGCCCCAGCATTTT.

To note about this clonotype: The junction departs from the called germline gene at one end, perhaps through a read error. The CDR3 bases are TGTACCAGCAGTCAGACTAAGGAGACCCAGTACTTC. It translates to CTSSQTKETQYF. The rearrangement links TRBV11-1 to TRBJ2-5; D is perhaps TRBD2 (5 bases). CDR1 and CDR2 from the germline V gene are SGHAT and FQDESV (reference sequence). The CDR3 is 12 amino acids.

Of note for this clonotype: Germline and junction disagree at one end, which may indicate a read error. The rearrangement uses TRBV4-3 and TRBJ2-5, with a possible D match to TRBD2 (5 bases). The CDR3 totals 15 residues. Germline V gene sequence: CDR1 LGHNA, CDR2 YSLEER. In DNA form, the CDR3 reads TGCGCCAGCAGTCAAGAACATCGGGATGTGGGGACCCAGTACTTC. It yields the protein CASSQEHRDVGTQYF.

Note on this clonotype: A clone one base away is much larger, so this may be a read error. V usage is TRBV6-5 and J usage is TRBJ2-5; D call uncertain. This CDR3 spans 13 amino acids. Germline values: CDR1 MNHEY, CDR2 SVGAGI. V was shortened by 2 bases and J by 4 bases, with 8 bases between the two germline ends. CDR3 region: CASSYGDGETQYF. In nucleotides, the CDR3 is TGTGCCAGCAGTTACGGGGATGGAGAGACCCAGTACTTC.

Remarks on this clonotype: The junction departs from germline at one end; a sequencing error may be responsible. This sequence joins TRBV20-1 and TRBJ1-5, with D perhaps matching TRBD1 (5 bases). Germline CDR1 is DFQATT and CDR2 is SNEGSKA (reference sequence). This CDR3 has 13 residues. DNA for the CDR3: TGCAGTACTAGTCAGGGTAACTATCAGCCCCAGCATTTT. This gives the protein CSTSQGNYQPQHF.

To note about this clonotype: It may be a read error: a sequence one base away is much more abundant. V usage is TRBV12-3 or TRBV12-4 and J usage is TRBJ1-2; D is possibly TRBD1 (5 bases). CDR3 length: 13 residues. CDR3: CASRLGLGYSYTF. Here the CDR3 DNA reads TGTGCCAGCAGACTGGGACTTGGCTATAGCTACACCTTC.

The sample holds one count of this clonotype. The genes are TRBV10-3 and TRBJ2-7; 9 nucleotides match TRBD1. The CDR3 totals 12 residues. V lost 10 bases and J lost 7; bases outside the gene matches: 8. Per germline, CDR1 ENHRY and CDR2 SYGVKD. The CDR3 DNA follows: TGTGCCAACAGGGACAGGGACTATGAGCAGTACTTC. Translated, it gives CANRDRDYEQYF.

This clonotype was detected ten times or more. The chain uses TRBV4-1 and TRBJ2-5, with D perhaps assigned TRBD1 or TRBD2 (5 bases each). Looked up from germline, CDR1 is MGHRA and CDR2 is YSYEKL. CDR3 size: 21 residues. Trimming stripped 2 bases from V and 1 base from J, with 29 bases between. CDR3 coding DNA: TGCGCCAGCAGCCAAAGAGTGGTCGTACCCGGGGCCACTACCTTCCAAGAGACCCAGTACTTC. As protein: CASSQRVVVPGATTFQETQYF.

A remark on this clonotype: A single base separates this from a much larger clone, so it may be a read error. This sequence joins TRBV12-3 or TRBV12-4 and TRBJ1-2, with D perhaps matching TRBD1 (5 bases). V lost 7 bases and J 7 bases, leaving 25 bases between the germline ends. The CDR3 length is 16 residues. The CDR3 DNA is TGTGCCAGCACCCTAAGCTCAGGGTCGGAGTTTGTTGGCTACACCTTC. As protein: CASTLSSGSEFVGYTF.

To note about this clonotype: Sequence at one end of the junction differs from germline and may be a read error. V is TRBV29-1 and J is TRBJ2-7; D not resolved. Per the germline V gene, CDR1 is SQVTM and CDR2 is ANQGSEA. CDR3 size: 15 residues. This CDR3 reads CSVAGSITVSYEQYF. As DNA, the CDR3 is TGCAGCGTTGCAGGTTCAATTACGGTCTCCTATGAGCAGTACTTC.

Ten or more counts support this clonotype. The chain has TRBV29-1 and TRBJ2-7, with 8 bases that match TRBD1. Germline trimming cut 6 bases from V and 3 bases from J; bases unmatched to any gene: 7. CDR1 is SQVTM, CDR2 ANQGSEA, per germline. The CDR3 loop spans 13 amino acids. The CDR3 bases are TGCAGCGTGTCCGGACAGGGAGACTACGAGCAGTACTTC. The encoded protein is CSVSGQGDYEQYF.

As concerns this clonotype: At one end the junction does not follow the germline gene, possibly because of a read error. In nucleotides, the CDR3 is TGTGCCAGCAGTTACTCCTCCACGAATACTGAAGCTTCCTTT. Amino acids: CASSYSSTNTEASF. The chain links TRBV6-2 or TRBV6-3 to TRBJ1-1, with D hard to call. The CDR3 is 14 residues long. The V gene's germline CDR1 is MNHEY and CDR2 SVGEGT.

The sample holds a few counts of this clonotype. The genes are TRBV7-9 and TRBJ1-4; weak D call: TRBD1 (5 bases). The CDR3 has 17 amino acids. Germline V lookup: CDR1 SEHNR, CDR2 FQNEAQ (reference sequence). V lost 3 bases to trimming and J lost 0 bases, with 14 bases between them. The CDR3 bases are TGTGCCAGCAGCTTCGGAGATACAGGAGCAACTAATGAAAAACTGTTTTTT. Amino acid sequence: CASSFGDTGATNEKLFF.

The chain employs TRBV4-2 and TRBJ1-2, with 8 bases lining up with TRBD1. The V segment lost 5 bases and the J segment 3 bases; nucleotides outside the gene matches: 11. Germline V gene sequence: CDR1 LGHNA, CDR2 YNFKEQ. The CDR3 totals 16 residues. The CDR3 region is CASSKAPQGAYYGYTF. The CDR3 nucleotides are TGTGCCAGCAGCAAAGCGCCCCAGGGGGCCTACTATGGCTACACCTTC.

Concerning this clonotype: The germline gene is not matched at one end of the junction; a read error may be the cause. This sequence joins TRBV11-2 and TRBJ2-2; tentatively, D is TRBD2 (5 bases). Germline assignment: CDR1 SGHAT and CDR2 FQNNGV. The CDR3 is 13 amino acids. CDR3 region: CASSLTQTGELFF. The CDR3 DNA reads TGTGCCAGTAGCTTAACTCAAACCGGGGAGCTATTTTTT.

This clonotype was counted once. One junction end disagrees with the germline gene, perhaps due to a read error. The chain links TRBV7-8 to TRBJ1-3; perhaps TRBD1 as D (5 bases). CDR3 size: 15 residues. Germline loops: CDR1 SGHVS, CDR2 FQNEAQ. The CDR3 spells CASSLEGYSGNTTYF. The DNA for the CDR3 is TGTGCCAGTAGCTTAGAGGGGTACTCTGGAAACACCACATATTTT.

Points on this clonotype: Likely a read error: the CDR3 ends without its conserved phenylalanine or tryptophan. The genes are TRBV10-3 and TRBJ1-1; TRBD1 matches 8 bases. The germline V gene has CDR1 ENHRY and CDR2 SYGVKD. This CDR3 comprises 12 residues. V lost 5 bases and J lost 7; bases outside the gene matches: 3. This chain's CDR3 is CAISQGAREAFY. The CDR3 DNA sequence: TGTGCCATCAGTCAGGGGGCCCGTGAAGCTTTCTAT.

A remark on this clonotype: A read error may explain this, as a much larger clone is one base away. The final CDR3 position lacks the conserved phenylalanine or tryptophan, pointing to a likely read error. The CDR3 reads CSAPQGGSETQYL. The DNA for the CDR3 is TGCAGTGCCCCACAGGGAGGGAGTGAGACCCAGTACTTG. V and J are TRBV20-1 and TRBJ2-5; possible D gene TRBD2, 7 bases. CDR3 length: 13 residues. Trimming stripped 6 bases from V and 5 bases from J, with 16 bases between. The germline CDR1 and CDR2 sequences are DFQATT and SNEGSKA (reference sequence).

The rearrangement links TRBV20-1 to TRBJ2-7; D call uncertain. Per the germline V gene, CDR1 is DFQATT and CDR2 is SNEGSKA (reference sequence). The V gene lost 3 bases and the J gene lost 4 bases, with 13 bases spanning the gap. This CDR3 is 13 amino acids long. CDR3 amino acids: CSASIRSLYEQYF. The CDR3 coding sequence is TGCAGTGCTAGTATAAGGTCTTTATACGAGCAGTACTTC.

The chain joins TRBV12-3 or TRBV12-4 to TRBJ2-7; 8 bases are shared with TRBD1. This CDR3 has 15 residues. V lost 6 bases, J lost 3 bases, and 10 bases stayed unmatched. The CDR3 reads CASRPPGQGFYEQYF. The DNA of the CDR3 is TGTGCCAGCAGGCCACCAGGACAGGGCTTCTACGAGCAGTACTTC.

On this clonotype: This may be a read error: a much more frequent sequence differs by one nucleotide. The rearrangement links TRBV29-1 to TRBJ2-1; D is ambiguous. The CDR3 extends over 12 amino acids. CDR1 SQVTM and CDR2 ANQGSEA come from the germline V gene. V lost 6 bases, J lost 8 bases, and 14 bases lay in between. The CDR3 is CSVQPQEYEQFF. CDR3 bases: TGCAGCGTCCAGCCCCAGGAATATGAGCAGTTCTTC.

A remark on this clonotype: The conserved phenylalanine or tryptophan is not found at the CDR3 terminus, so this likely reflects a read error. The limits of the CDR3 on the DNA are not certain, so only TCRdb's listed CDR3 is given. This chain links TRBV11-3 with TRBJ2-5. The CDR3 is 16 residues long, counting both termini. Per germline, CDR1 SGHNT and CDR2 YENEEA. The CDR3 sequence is CASSLDLGTTAETQYL.

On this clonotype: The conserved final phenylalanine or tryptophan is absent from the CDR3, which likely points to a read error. The CDR3 DNA reads TGTGCCAGCAGTCTGGGATACCCAGGAAACACCATATATTCT. It codes for CASSLGYPGNTIYS. The rearrangement links TRBV6-5 to TRBJ1-3; D remains unclear. V was clipped by 5 bases and J by 4 bases, with 12 bases between them. CDR3 size: 14 residues. Germline V gene lookup returns CDR1 MNHEY and CDR2 SVGAGI.